Following are 4 T cell receptor beta chains from one sample sequenced in a study of early T cells in non-severe SARS-CoV-2 infection. TCRdb recomputed calls from the 5' RACE reads with MiXCR, one row per CDR3 protein. The sample consists of tens of thousands of distinct CDR3 sequences, 7.5% to 9% of them appearing once. The sequencing here drew on whole blood, taken at baseline. The receptor source for this set is an adult who was a healthcare worker with PCR-confirmed SARS-CoV-2 infection or an uninfected control (not recorded which).

This clonotype has at least ten counts. This chain links TRBV20-1 with TRBJ2-6; maybe TRBD2 (5 bases). This CDR3 is built from 13 residues. V lost 7 bases to trimming and J lost 0 bases, with 7 bases between them. Germline V lookup: CDR1 DFQATT, CDR2 SNEGSKA (reference sequence). CDR3 nucleotides: TGCAGTGGGAGGAACTCTGGGGCCAACGTCCTGACTTTC. It is translated as CSGRNSGANVLTF.

This clonotype occurred a few times. The chain uses TRBV5-1 and TRBJ2-2, with 12 positions matching TRBD2. The CDR3 is 16 amino acids. The junction had 3 bases not matched to a gene; V was cut back by 2 bases and J by 4 bases. Germline V gene lookup returns CDR1 SGHRS and CDR2 YFSETQ. CDR3 residues: CASSFGLAGSTGELFF. The CDR3 DNA reads as TGCGCCAGCAGCTTCGGACTAGCGGGGAGCACCGGGGAGCTGTTTTTT.

This clonotype was found a few times. V gene TRBV5-4 combines with J gene TRBJ2-1; D unclear. Germline V gene lookup returns CDR1 SGHNT and CDR2 YYREEE (reference sequence). The V end lost 6 bases, the J end lost 0 bases, and 16 bases lay between the germline ends. The CDR3 contains 16 residues. The CDR3 DNA is TGTGCCAGCACCCCCGAGACTCGGAGCTCCTACAATGAGCAGTTCTTC. Translating gives CASTPETRSSYNEQFF.

This clonotype has more than one count but fewer than ten. This chain uses TRBV7-6 with TRBJ2-3, with D unclear. CDR1 SGHVS and CDR2 FNYEAQ come from the germline V gene. The CDR3 consists of 16 residues. Trimming left V 0 bases short and J 1 base short, with 11 bases between. The CDR3: CASSLASGTRTDTQYF. The CDR3 DNA reads as TGTGCCAGCAGCTTAGCGTCGGGCACTCGCACAGATACGCAGTATTTT.